Listed here are 4 T cell receptor beta chains from one sample, sequenced in a study of CD8+CD57+ T cells in acquired aplastic anemia. Using genomic DNA as the template, TCR beta VDJ and CDR3 profiling was carried out. TCRdb fed the reads into MiXCR, producing one record per CDR3 protein. The data show around 140,000 distinct CDR3 sequences, around two fifths seen once. The sequenced material came from sorted CD4+, CD8+, or CD8+CD57+ T cells (not recorded which) from PBMCs. These receptor sequences come from a human donor in good health, serving as a control.

This clonotype was counted between two and nine times. This chain joins TRBV5-1 and TRBJ2-1, with 14 bases that match TRBD2. Germline V gene lookup returns CDR1 SGHRS and CDR2 YFSETQ. The CDR3 is 16 amino acids. After removal of 5 bases from V and 4 bases from J, the junction contained 5 bases not matched to a gene. The DNA for the CDR3 is TGCGCCAGCAGGACTAGCGGGGGGGTGATTTACAATGAGCAGTTCTTC. Translated: CASRTSGGVIYNEQFF. Drawing the rest from reference TRBV5-1 and TRBJ2-1, the complete variable domain is KAGVTQTPRYLIKTRGQQVTLSCSPISGHRSVSWYQQTPGQGLQFLFEYFSETQRNKGNFPGRFSGRQFSNSRSEMNVSTLELGDSALYLCASRTSGGVIYNEQFFGPGTRLTVL.

CDR3 protein: CASIPTGEDTQYF. CDR3 nucleotide sequence: TGTGCCAGCATTCCTACGGGGGAAGATACGCAGTATTTT. The chain recombines TRBV2 with TRBJ2-3; tentatively, D is TRBD2 (6 bases). The ends were cut back, 7 bases at V and 5 bases at J, with 13 bases in the middle. The CDR3 is 13 amino acids. Germline CDR1 is SNHLY and CDR2 is FYNNEI.

The chain is built from TRBV27 and TRBJ1-6; no reliable D call. The CDR3 is made up of 13 amino acids. The V end was cut by 5 bases, the J end by 13 bases, with 15 bases between. Germline V gene lookup returns CDR1 MNHEY and CDR2 SMNVEV (reference sequence). The CDR3 region is CASSRNARPPLHF. The CDR3 DNA sequence: TGTGCCAGCAGTAGAAATGCCCGTCCTCCCCTCCACTTT.

This clonotype was seen many times. The rearrangement uses TRBV7-2 and TRBJ1-4, with D unresolved. The CDR3 has 14 residues. Trimming took 5 bases from V and 8 from J, leaving 15 bases between them. Germline values: CDR1 SGHTA, CDR2 FQGNSA. The CDR3 spells CASSLTHLREKLFF. The CDR3 DNA sequence: TGTGCCAGCAGCCTGACCCACCTTAGGGAAAAACTGTTTTTT.